These 19 T cell receptor beta chains share one sample of origin, sequenced in a study of CD8+CD57+ T cells in acquired aplastic anemia. TCR beta VDJ and CDR3 profiles were obtained from a genomic DNA template. TCRdb re-called the reads with MiXCR, one entry per CDR3 protein. The sample consists of some 200,000 distinct CDR3 sequences, around 45% of them appearing once. Sequenced patients had shown CD8+CD57+ cell expansion by flow cytometry. The sample was sorted CD4+, CD8+, or CD8+CD57+ T cells (not recorded which) from PBMCs. These receptors originate from a human donor with aplastic anemia.

The genes are TRBV25-1 and TRBJ2-7; D unresolved. Between the trimmed V and J ends, which lost 4 bases and 2 bases, there was a span of 6 bases. Germline V CDR1 and CDR2: MGHDK, SYGVNS. The CDR3 spans 12 residues. CDR3 loop: CASSGQTYEQYF. The CDR3 DNA reads as TGTGCCAGCAGTGGACAAACCTACGAGCAGTACTTC.

This clonotype was observed many times. The chain's CDR3 is CASSSRTSGHYNEQFF. For the CDR3, the DNA is TGTGCCAGCAGTTCCCGGACTAGCGGGCACTACAATGAGCAGTTCTTC. The V call is TRBV6-5, the J call TRBJ2-1; 11 positions agree with TRBD2. With 4 bases clipped from V and 3 bases from J, the junction kept 5 bases outside the gene matches. Germline values: CDR1 MNHEY, CDR2 SVGAGI. This CDR3 spans 16 amino acids.

In this sample, this clonotype turned up many times. The chain links TRBV20-1 to TRBJ2-2; D remains unclear. Germline CDR1 and CDR2: DFQATT and SNEGSKA (reference sequence). This CDR3 is 12 amino acids long. Trimming shortened V by 6 bases and J by 0 bases, and 5 bases separated the two germline ends. The CDR3 loop reads CSAVPNTGELFF. In nucleotides, the CDR3 is TGCAGTGCGGTCCCGAACACCGGGGAGCTGTTTTTT.

This clonotype has at least ten counts. The rearrangement uses TRBV15 and TRBJ1-1, with 9 bases matching TRBD1. The CDR3 totals 16 residues. J gave up 1 base and V 1 base, and 4 bases lay outside the gene matches. The germline gives CDR1 LNHNV, CDR2 YYDKDF (reference sequence). This chain's CDR3 is CATSRGKGQGNTEAFF. The CDR3 DNA is TGTGCCACCAGCAGAGGTAAGGGACAGGGGAACACTGAAGCTTTCTTT.

This clonotype was detected a few times. This sequence joins TRBV2 and TRBJ1-5; D unresolved. V gave up 5 bases and J gave up 0 bases, with 11 bases separating them. The germline CDR1 and CDR2 sequences are SNHLY and FYNNEI. The CDR3 totals 15 residues. The CDR3 DNA follows: TGTGCCAGCAGTACCTCGAGGAATAGCAATCAGCCCCAGCATTTT. As protein: CASSTSRNSNQPQHF.

The table lists this clonotype with a few counts. This sequence joins TRBV6-2 or TRBV6-3 and TRBJ2-1; D call uncertain. V lost 2 bases to trimming and J lost 4 bases, with 18 bases between them. The CDR3 is 17 residues long. Germline values: CDR1 MNHEY, CDR2 SVGEGT. CDR3 loop: CASSYRNFGLGYNEQFF. As DNA, the CDR3 is TGTGCCAGCAGTTACAGGAATTTCGGTCTAGGTTACAATGAGCAGTTCTTC.

This clonotype was counted many times. The rearrangement uses TRBV5-8 and TRBJ2-2; D gene unclear. The CDR3 runs 13 residues. From germline, CDR1 is SGHTS and CDR2 YDEGEE. V dropped 1 base and J dropped 6 bases, with 7 bases sitting between them. CDR3 amino acids: CASSLFLAGELFF. The DNA for the CDR3 is TGTGCCAGCAGCTTGTTCCTAGCCGGGGAGCTGTTTTTT.

The chain joins TRBV10-3 to TRBJ1-4, with D perhaps matching TRBD1 (6 bases). Germline V gives CDR1 ENHRY, CDR2 SYGVKD. The CDR3 extends over 14 amino acids. The ends were cut back, 10 bases at V and 8 bases at J, with 20 bases in the middle. The CDR3: CASSPGHWSEKLFF. In DNA form, the CDR3 reads TGTGCCAGCAGCCCGGGACACTGGAGCGAAAAACTGTTTTTT.

This clonotype was seen at least ten times. The rearrangement uses TRBV15 and TRBJ1-5; D remains unclear. This CDR3 comprises 15 residues. The germline gives CDR1 LNHNV, CDR2 YYDKDF (reference sequence). V was shortened by 0 bases and J by 3 bases, with 9 bases between the two germline ends. Here the CDR3 DNA reads TGTGCCACCAGCAGAGAGAAGGGTATCAATCAGCCCCAGCATTTT. Protein product: CATSREKGINQPQHF.

In its sample, this clonotype was seen once. This likely comes from a read error, as the CDR3 has no conserved phenylalanine or tryptophan at its end. The gene calls are TRBV2 and TRBJ1-2, with 8 bases fitting TRBD1. The germline gives CDR1 SNHLY, CDR2 FYNNEI. The CDR3 runs 15 residues. J lost 8 bases, V lost 4 bases, and 12 bases had no gene match. This chain's CDR3 is CASSVRQGQDQGYTS. In DNA form, the CDR3 reads TGTGCCAGCAGTGTCCGGCAGGGACAGGACCAAGGCTACACCTCC.

This clonotype was counted ten times or more. The chain combines TRBV7-8 with TRBJ2-7; D gene ambiguous. In germline, CDR1 is SGHVS, CDR2 FQNEAQ. V lost 5 bases and J 2 bases, leaving 10 bases between the germline ends. This CDR3 region has 13 residues. This CDR3 reads CASSRGLPYEQYF. The CDR3 DNA sequence: TGTGCCAGCAGCCGTGGGCTGCCCTACGAGCAGTACTTC.

Notes on this clonotype: A junction boundary mismatches the germline segment, possibly from a read error. The chain's CDR3 is CACGRTNEQFF. CDR3 bases: TGCGCTTGCGGTCGGACTAATGAGCAGTTCTTC. V is TRBV6-1 and J is TRBJ2-1; D perhaps matches TRBD2 (5 bases). Germline lookup yields CDR1 MNHNS and CDR2 SASEGT. The CDR3 sequence is 11 residues long.

This clonotype appeared many times. The chain couples TRBV7-3 to TRBJ2-2, with 7 bases aligning to TRBD1. The germline CDR1 and CDR2 sequences are SGHTA and FQGTGA. The J segment lost 4 bases and the V segment lost 5 bases, leaving 13 bases of the junction unmatched. This CDR3 region has 17 residues. The CDR3 reads CASSSKRGGTGTGELFF. The CDR3, as DNA: TGTGCCAGCAGCAGTAAAAGAGGGGGCACTGGCACCGGGGAGCTGTTTTTT. Full variable domain (rest looked up from reference TRBV7-3 and TRBJ2-2): GAGVSQTPSNKVTEKGKYVELRCDPISGHTALYWYRQSLGQGPEFLIYFQGTGAADDSGLPNDRFFAVRPEGSVSTLKIQRTERGDSAVYLCASSSKRGGTGTGELFFGEGSRLTVL.

This clonotype came up a few times. The rearrangement links TRBV12-3 or TRBV12-4 to TRBJ2-7; no clear D gene. V was trimmed by 3 bases and J by 3 bases, leaving 6 bases between them. The CDR3 is 12 residues long. The DNA for the CDR3 is TGTGCCAGCAGTTTTGTAGTCTACGAGCAGTACTTC. Its protein is CASSFVVYEQYF.

This clonotype has just a few counts. The V call is TRBV6-2 or TRBV6-3, the J call TRBJ1-1, with 11 bases identical to TRBD1. The CDR3 runs 16 residues. The V gene's germline CDR1 is MNHEY and CDR2 SVGEGT. With V trimmed by 6 bases and J by 1 base, 7 bases remained unmatched. Here the CDR3 reads CASSHRGQGGNTEAFF. CDR3 nucleotide sequence: TGTGCCAGCAGCCACAGGGGACAGGGGGGGAACACTGAAGCTTTCTTT.

This clonotype was detected only once. The junction and the germline gene differ at one end; a read error may be behind it. J is TRBJ2-3 and V is TRBV25-1; possibly TRBD2 for D (7 bases). The germline gives CDR1 MGHDK, CDR2 SYGVNS. There are 11 residues in the CDR3. The DNA of the CDR3 is TGTGCCAGCATTCCCGACGGGGGGCGCGACTGG. The encoded protein is CASIPDGGRDW.

This clonotype was seen at least ten times. This chain uses TRBV12-3 or TRBV12-4 with TRBJ1-2; D is ambiguous. V was cut by 6 bases and J by 5 bases, with 16 bases left in between. The CDR3 has 14 amino acids. CDR3 coding DNA: TGTGCCAGCAGCCTGTCCCCTGTAGGGTATGGCTACACCTTC. Translating gives CASSLSPVGYGYTF.

The CDR3 reads CASSPHRDRSRYEQYF. DNA of the CDR3: TGCGCCAGCAGCCCGCACAGGGACAGGTCTCGCTACGAGCAGTACTTC. This chain uses TRBV5-1 with TRBJ2-7; 8 bases map to TRBD1. Germline V gene data show CDR1 as SGHRS and CDR2 as YFSETQ. Unmatched junction bases numbered 12, after V lost 4 bases and J lost 3 bases. This CDR3 is built from 16 residues. Full variable domain (outside the CDR3, taken from reference TRBV5-1 and TRBJ2-7): KAGVTQTPRYLIKTRGQQVTLSCSPISGHRSVSWYQQTPGQGLQFLFEYFSETQRNKGNFPGRFSGRQFSNSRSEMNVSTLELGDSALYLCASSPHRDRSRYEQYFGPGTRLTVT.

This clonotype was counted between two and nine times. This sequence joins TRBV6-1 and TRBJ1-2, with a weak D call TRBD1 (5 bases). The V end was cut by 7 bases, the J end by 2 bases, with 8 bases between. The CDR3 length is 12 residues. The germline gives CDR1 MNHNS, CDR2 SASEGT. The CDR3 DNA reads TGTGCCAGCATCTCAGGGAACTATGGCTACACCTTC. The encoded protein is CASISGNYGYTF.